A selection of T cell receptor beta chains follows, all from one sample in a study of TIL therapy for anti-PD-1-resistant metastatic lung cancer. Generated by immunoSEQ multiplex PCR, the TCRdb table keeps only in-frame clones and is missing some. The sample consists of more than 55,000 clones, around four fifths of them appearing once. Specimen: blood, collected at baseline. The origin of the receptors is a person aged 25 to 85 with non-small cell lung cancer. CDR3s include the opening cysteine and the closing phenylalanine or tryptophan.

v_call: TRBV7-6
cdr3_aa: CASSLAGQGTYEQYF

v_call: TRBV2
cdr3_aa: CASSTGGDTQYF

v_call: TRBV4-2
cdr3_aa: CASSHNPGQDITDTQYF

v_call: TRBV28
cdr3_aa: CATWTGFNYGYTF

v_call: TRBV28
cdr3_aa: CASSLIIGGSLGEQYF

v_call: TRBV10-1
cdr3_aa: CASSKTSGRFTDTQYF

v_call: TRBV3-1/TRBV3-2
cdr3_aa: CASSPISYQETQYF

v_call: TRBV10-3
cdr3_aa: CAMAMTGNEQYF

v_call: TRBV3-1/TRBV3-2
cdr3_aa: CASSQHFGQSTYEQYF

v_call: TRBV7-9
cdr3_aa: CASSSHREVKHGYTF

v_call: TRBV4-1
cdr3_aa: CASSQGRKEAFF

v_call: TRBV7-2
cdr3_aa: CASSLAGAETYGYTF

v_call: TRBV28
cdr3_aa: CASSFGHSGGGYTF

v_call: TRBV7-2
cdr3_aa: CASSLKVNYGYTF

v_call: TRBV28
cdr3_aa: CASSPTVLEEKLFF

v_call: TRBV12-3/TRBV12-4
cdr3_aa: CASSLWNTEAFF

v_call: TRBV19
cdr3_aa: CASSNQGDYGYTF

v_call: TRBV9
cdr3_aa: CASSVGGTGDHEQYF

v_call: TRBV6-2/TRBV6-3
cdr3_aa: CASSYSPEITSYEQYF

v_call: TRBV13
cdr3_aa: CASRSRPNTGELFF

v_call: TRBV30
cdr3_aa: CAWTQVGTEAFF

v_call: TRBV6-4
cdr3_aa: CASSALAGGEQYF

v_call: TRBV29-1
cdr3_aa: CSVEGTGKYQETQYF

v_call: TRBV7-9
cdr3_aa: CASSAADRTAYF

v_call: TRBV30
cdr3_aa: CACGGLQASYGYTF

v_call: TRBV5-1
cdr3_aa: CVSSSSGGAETQYF

v_call: TRBV14
cdr3_aa: CASSFDIYYGYTF

v_call: TRBV14
cdr3_aa: CASSHERLLGAGGPREQFF

v_call: TRBV3-1/TRBV3-2
cdr3_aa: CASSQSLTGSYEQYF

v_call: TRBV7-9
cdr3_aa: CASSPQVGDYGYTF

v_call: TRBV18
cdr3_aa: CASSPIKVGAPGNTIYF

v_call: TRBV3-1/TRBV3-2
cdr3_aa: CASSQGAGTGNTIYF

v_call: TRBV6-5
cdr3_aa: CASRLGQGNQPQHF

v_call: TRBV6-2/TRBV6-3
cdr3_aa: CASSLNLNTEAFF

v_call: TRBV5-4
cdr3_aa: CASSLQGYGETQYF

v_call: TRBV6-2/TRBV6-3
cdr3_aa: CASSYNPDRGISNEQFF

v_call: TRBV27
cdr3_aa: CASSLHSSYNSPLHF

v_call: TRBV15
cdr3_aa: CATSEGTEIYEQYF

v_call: TRBV7-3
cdr3_aa: CASSLGGEVSPLHF

v_call: TRBV7-9
cdr3_aa: CASGTSSSPLHF

v_call: TRBV28
cdr3_aa: CASSPDPGQGEGNEQFF

v_call: TRBV6-6
cdr3_aa: CASRYGGVPTDTQYF

v_call: TRBV5-1
cdr3_aa: CASSAYINTGELFF

v_call: TRBV6-1
cdr3_aa: CASSETGYEAFF